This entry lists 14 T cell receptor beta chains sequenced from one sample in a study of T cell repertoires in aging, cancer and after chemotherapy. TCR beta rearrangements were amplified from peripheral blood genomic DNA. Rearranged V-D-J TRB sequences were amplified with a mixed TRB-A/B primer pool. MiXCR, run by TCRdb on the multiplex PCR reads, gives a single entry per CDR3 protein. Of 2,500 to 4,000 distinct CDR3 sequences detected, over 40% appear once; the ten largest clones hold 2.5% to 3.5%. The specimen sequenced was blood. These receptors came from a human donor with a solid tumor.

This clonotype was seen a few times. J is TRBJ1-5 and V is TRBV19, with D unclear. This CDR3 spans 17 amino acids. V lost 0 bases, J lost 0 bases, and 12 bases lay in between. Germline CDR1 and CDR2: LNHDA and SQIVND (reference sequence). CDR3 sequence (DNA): TGTGCCAGTAGTATAGATGCGTCAGACTATAGCAATCAGCCCCAGCATTTT. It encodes CASSIDASDYSNQPQHF.

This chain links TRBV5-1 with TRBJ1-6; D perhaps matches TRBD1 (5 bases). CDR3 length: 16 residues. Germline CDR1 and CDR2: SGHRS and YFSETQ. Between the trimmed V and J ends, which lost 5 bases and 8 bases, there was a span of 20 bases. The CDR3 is CASRRDGAWIDSPLHF. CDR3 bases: TGCGCCAGCAGACGGGACGGGGCCTGGATCGATTCACCCCTCCACTTT.

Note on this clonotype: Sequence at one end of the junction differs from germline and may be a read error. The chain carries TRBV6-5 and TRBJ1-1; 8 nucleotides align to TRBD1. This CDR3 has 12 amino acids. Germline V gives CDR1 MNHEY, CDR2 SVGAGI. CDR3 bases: TGTACCAGCAGTAGGGACAGGTCTGAAGCTTTCTTT. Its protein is CTSSRDRSEAFF.

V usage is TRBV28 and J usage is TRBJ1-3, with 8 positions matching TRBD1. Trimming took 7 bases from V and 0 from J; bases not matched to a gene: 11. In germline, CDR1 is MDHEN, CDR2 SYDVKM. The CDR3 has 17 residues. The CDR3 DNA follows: TGTGCCAGCACCAAACCGGGACAGGTTTACTCTGGAAACACCATATATTTT. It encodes CASTKPGQVYSGNTIYF.

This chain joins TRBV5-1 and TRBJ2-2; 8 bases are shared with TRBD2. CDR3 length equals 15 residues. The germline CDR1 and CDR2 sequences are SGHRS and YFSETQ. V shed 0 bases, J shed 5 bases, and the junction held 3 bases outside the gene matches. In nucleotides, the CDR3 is TGCGCCAGCAGCTTGGCGGGGGGGCGTACCGGGGAGCTGTTTTTT. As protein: CASSLAGGRTGELFF.

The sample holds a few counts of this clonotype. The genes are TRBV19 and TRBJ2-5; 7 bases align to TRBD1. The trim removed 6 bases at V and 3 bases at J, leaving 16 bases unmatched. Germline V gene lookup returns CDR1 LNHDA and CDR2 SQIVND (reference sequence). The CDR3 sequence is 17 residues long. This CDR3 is CASSTKLQGMGKETQYF. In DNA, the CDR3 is TGTGCCAGTAGCACAAAATTACAGGGGATGGGGAAAGAGACCCAGTACTTC.

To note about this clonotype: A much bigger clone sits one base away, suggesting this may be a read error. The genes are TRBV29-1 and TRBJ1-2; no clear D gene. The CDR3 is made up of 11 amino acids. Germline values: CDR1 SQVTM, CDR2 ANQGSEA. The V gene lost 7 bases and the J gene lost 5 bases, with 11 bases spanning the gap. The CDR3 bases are TGCAGCGGCTCAGGAACGTATGGCTACACCTTC. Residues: CSGSGTYGYTF. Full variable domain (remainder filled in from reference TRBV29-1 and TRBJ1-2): SAVISQKPSRDICQRGTSLTIQCQVDSQVTMMFWYRQQPGQSLTLIATANQGSEATYESGFVIDKFPISRPNLTFSTLTVSNMSPEDSSIYLCSGSGTYGYTFGSGTRLTVV.

CDR3 DNA sequence: TGTGCCAGCAGCCCCTGGACAGGGGCAGATACGCAGTATTTT. This translates into CASSPWTGADTQYF. The chain employs TRBV6-6 and TRBJ2-3; 9 bases line up with TRBD1. Germline V lookup: CDR1 MNHNY, CDR2 SVGAGI (reference sequence). The CDR3 covers 14 residues. With V trimmed by 6 bases and J by 4 bases, 5 bases remained unmatched.

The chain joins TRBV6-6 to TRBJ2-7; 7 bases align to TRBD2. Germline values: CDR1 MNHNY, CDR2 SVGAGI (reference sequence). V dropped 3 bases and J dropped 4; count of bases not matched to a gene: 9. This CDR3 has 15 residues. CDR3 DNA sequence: TGTGCCAGCAGTTATCAGTCGCGGGAGAAATACGAGCAGTACTTC. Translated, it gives CASSYQSREKYEQYF.

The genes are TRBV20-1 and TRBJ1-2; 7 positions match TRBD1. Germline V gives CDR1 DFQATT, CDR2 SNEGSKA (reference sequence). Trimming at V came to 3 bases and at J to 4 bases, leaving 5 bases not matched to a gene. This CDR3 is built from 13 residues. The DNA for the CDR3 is TGCAGTGCTAGCCGGGACAGCAGCTATGGCTACACCTTC. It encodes CSASRDSSYGYTF.

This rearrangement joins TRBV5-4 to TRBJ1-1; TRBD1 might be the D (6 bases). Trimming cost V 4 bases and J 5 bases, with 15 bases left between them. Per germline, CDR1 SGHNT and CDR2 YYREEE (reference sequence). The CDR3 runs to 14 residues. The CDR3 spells CASSREGGATEAFF. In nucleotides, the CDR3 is TGTGCCAGCAGCCGGGAAGGGGGTGCGACTGAAGCTTTCTTT. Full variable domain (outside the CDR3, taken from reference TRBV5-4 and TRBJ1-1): ETGVTQSPTHLIKTRGQQVTLRCSSQSGHNTVSWYQQALGQGPQFIFQYYREEENGRGNFPPRFSGLQFPNYSSELNVNALELDDSALYLCASSREGGATEAFFGQGTRLTVV.

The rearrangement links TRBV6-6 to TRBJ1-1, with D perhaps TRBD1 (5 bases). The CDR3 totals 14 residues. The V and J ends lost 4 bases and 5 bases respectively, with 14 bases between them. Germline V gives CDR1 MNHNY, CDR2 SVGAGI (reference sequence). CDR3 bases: TGTGCCAGCAGTTCTTGGGGCGGGGGGACTGAAGCTTTCTTT. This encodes CASSSWGGGTEAFF.

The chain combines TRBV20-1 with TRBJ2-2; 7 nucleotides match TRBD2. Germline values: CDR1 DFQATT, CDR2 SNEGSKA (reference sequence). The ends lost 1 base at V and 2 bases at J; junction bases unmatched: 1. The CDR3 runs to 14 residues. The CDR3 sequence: CSARGLANTGELFF. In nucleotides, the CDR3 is TGCAGTGCTAGAGGACTAGCTAACACCGGGGAGCTGTTTTTT.

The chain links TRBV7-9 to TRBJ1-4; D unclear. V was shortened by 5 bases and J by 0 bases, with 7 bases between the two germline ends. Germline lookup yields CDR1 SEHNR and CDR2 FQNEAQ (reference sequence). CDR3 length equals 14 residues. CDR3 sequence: CASSPQTTNEKLFF. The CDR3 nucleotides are TGTGCCAGCAGCCCCCAGACAACTAATGAAAAACTGTTTTTT.